This TCR beta chain was observed in a study of blood T cells in healthy people across ages. Per germline, CDR1 DFQATT and CDR2 SNEGSKA (reference sequence). V was shortened by 5 bases and J by 3 bases, with 11 bases between the two germline ends. This CDR3 contains 13 residues. Primers used in a second PCR of about 6 to 12 cycles were a sample-barcoded 5' primer and a J-beta primer mix. MiXCR was run by TCRdb on the 5' RACE reads, yielding one entry per CDR3 protein. The data hold hundreds of thousands of distinct CDR3 sequences, with 40% to 50% observed a single time. Staff drew ten milliliters of peripheral blood from each donor.

The receptor was isolated from a man aged 55 to 70 in good health. V and J are TRBV20-1 and TRBJ2-4; no reliable D call. Sample: blood. This chain's CDR3 is CSAGMANKNIQYF. The CDR3 DNA is TGCAGTGCTGGAATGGCTAACAAAAACATTCAGTACTTC.